This entry describes one TCR beta chain. Its antigen is not known. The sample is drawn from a study of cytomegalovirus exposure and HLA in healthy donors. Findings and caveats of the study: Analyzed later, association rates of TCRs varied across HLA loci, with DRB1 most and HLA-C fewest. Presence/absence analyses took donor sequencing depth as roughly uniform. Reports described diagnosis of cytomegalovirus status by the classifier as highly specific and sensitive.

Trimming pared 1 base from V and 7 bases from J, leaving 17 bases between. The CDR3 contains 17 residues. From germline, CDR1 is MGHRA and CDR2 YSYEKL. Primers for the PCR totalled 60 Vbeta and 13 Jbeta. The method was immunoSEQ multiplex PCR; TCRdb's version includes in-frame clones alone and lacks a portion of them. The top ten hold 1.5% to 2% of the sample, which has almost 200,000 clones, around 76% seen once. The sample comprised PBMCs. The sequence came from a man younger than 40 in good health and CMV-seronegative. The chain has TRBV4-1 and TRBJ1-6; no reliable D call. This CDR3 reads CASSQGMSRQRNSPLHF. For the CDR3, the DNA is TGCGCCAGCAGCCAAGGGATGTCCAGGCAAAGGAATTCACCCCTCCACTTT.